Described below is a single TCR beta chain sequence and its context. The data are from a study of blood T cell repertoires in COVID-19. Using immunoSEQ multiplex PCR, the repertoire was profiled, and TCRdb retains in-frame clones only, with some absent. This table has some 340,000 clones, around 80% appearing once. CDR1 LNHDA and CDR2 SQIVND come from the germline V gene (reference sequence). J was trimmed by 0 bases and V by 0 bases; bases with no gene match: 4. This CDR3 has 17 residues. The origin of this receptor is a man between 25 and 39 years old with active or convalescent COVID-19. The sequenced material came from peripheral blood. The chain links TRBV19 to TRBJ1-1, with TRBD1 matching over 10 bases. The CDR3 spells CASSIDQTGGLNTEAFF. CDR3 nucleotides: TGTGCCAGTAGTATAGATCAGACAGGGGGCTTGAACACTGAAGCTTTCTTT.